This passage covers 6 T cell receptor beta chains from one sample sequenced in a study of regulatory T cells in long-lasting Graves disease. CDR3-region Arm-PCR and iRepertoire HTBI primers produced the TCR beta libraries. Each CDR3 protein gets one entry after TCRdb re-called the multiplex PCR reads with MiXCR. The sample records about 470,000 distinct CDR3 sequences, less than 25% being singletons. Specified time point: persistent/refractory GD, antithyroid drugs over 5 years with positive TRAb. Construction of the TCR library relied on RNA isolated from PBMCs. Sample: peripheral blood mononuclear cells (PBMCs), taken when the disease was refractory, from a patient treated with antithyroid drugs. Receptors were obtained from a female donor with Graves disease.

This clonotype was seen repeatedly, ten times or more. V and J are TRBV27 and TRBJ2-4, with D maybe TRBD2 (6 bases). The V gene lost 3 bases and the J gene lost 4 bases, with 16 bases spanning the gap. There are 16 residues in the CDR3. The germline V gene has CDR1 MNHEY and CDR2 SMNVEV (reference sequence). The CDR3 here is CASSFNPASVKNIQYF. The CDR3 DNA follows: TGTGCCAGCAGTTTCAACCCGGCTAGCGTTAAAAACATTCAGTACTTC.

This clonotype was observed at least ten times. In nucleotides, the CDR3 is TGTGCCAGCAGTAGGACGGAAGGAAAACTGTTTTTT. Translated: CASSRTEGKLFF. The rearrangement links TRBV12-3 or TRBV12-4 to TRBJ1-4; D gene uncertain. CDR3 length equals 12 residues. The ends were cut back, 5 bases at V and 10 bases at J, with 11 bases in the middle.

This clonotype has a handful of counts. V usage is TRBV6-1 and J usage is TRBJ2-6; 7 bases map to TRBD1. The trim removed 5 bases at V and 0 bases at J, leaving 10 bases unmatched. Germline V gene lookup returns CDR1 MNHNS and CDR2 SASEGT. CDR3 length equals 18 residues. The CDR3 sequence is CASSKGQRSGSGANVLTF. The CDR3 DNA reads TGTGCCAGCAGTAAGGGACAGCGATCGGGCTCTGGGGCCAACGTCCTGACTTTC.

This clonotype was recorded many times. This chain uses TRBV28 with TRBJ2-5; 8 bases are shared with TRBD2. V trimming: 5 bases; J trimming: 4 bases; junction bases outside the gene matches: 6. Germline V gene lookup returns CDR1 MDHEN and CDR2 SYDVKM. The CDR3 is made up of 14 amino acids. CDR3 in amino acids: CASSARGGGETQYF. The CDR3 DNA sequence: TGTGCCAGCAGTGCTCGGGGGGGTGGAGAGACCCAGTACTTC.

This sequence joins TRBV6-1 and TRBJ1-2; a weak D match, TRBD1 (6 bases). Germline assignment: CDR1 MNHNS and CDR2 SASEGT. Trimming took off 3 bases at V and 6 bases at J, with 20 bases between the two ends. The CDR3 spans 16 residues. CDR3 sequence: CASSESWSAAGDGYTF. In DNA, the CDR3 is TGTGCCAGCAGTGAGAGTTGGTCGGCAGCAGGGGATGGCTACACCTTC.

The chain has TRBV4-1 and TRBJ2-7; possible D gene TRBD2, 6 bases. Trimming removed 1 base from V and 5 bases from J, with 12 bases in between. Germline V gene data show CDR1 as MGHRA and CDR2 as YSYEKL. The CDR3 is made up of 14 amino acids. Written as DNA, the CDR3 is TGCGCCAGCAGCCAAGTATCCGGGAGTGACGAGCAGTACTTC. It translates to CASSQVSGSDEQYF.